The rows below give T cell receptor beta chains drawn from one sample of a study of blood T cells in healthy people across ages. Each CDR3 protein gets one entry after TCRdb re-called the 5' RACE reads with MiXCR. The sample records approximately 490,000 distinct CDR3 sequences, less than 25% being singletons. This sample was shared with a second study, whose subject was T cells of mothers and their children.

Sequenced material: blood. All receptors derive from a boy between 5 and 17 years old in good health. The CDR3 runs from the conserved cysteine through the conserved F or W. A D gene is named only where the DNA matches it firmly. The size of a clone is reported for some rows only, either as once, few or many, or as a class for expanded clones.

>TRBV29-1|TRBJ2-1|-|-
CSVESDLRSEQLF
TGCAGCGTTGAATCCGACCTACGTAGTGAGCAGCTCTTC
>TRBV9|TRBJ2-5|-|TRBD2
CASSVDGRLAGEETQYF
TGTGCCAGCAGCGTAGATGGTCGGCTAGCGGGGGAAGAGACCCAGTACTTC
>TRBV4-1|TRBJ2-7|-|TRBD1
CASSRSGQPYEQYF
TGCGCCAGCAGCCGTTCGGGACAGCCCTACGAGCAGTACTTC
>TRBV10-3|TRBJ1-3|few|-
CAISGQSSGNTIYF
TGTGCCATCAGTGGACAGAGCTCTGGAAACACCATATATTTT
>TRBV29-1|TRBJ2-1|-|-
CSVDRSFSYNEQFF
TGCAGCGTTGATCGGAGTTTCTCCTACAATGAGCAGTTCTTC
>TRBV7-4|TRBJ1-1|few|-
CASSSGHLKAFF
TGTGCCAGCAGCTCGGGACACCTAAAAGCTTTCTTT
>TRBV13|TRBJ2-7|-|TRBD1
CASSFPDRDNSYEQYF
TGTGCCAGCAGCTTCCCGGACAGGGATAACTCCTACGAGCAGTACTTC
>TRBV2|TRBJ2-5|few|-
CASSGDGETQYF
TGTGCCAGCAGTGGGGACGGAGAGACCCAGTACTTC
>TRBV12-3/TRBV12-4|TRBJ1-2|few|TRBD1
CASSSSSGTANYGYTF
TGTGCCAGCAGTTCCTCTTCCGGGACAGCAAACTATGGCTACACCTTC
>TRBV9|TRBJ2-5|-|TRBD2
CASSVTSGEGAQYF
TGTGCCAGCAGCGTAACTAGCGGGGAGGGGGCCCAGTACTTC
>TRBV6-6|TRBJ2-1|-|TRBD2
CASSQREGGYNEQFF
TGTGCCAGCAGTCAGCGGGAGGGCGGATACAATGAGCAGTTCTTC
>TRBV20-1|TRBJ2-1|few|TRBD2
CSARVKAIRGGAEYNEQFF
TGCAGTGCTAGAGTGAAGGCGATTCGCGGGGGGGCGGAATACAATGAGCAGTTCTTC
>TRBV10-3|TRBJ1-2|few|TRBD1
CAISESIGQGARGYTF
TGTGCCATCAGTGAGTCGATTGGACAGGGGGCACGGGGCTACACCTTC
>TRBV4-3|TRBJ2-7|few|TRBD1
CASSQEVTGANEQYF
TGCGCCAGCAGCCAAGAGGTGACAGGGGCCAACGAGCAGTACTTC
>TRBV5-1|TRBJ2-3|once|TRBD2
CASSKRTSGRNTDTQYF
TGCGCCAGCAGCAAACGGACTAGCGGGAGGAACACAGATACGCAGTATTTT
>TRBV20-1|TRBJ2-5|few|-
CSGGRGHPMYEETQYF
TGCAGTGGGGGCAGGGGCCACCCAATGTATGAAGAGACCCAGTACTTC
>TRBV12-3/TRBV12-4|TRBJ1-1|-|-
CASSLRVMNTEAFF
TGTGCCAGCAGTCTCAGGGTCATGAACACTGAAGCTTTCTTT